This TCR beta chain emerged from a study of blood T cell repertoires in COVID-19. Produced via immunoSEQ multiplex PCR; TCRdb's table is partial and in-frame only. The top ten clones hold more than 8.5% of a sample with some 240,000 clones, 88% of them seen once. There are 12 residues in the CDR3. Germline V gene sequence: CDR1 ENHRY, CDR2 SYGVKD. V lost 6 bases, J lost 2 bases, and 8 bases lay in between. The TCR was taken from a woman in her 70s with COVID-19, enrolled during active disease. The sequenced sample was peripheral blood. This chain links TRBV10-3 with TRBJ2-7, with D possibly TRBD1 on 5 matching bases. The CDR3 coding sequence is TGTGCCATCAGCCCGGACACCTACGAGCAGTACTTC. Protein sequence: CAISPDTYEQYF.